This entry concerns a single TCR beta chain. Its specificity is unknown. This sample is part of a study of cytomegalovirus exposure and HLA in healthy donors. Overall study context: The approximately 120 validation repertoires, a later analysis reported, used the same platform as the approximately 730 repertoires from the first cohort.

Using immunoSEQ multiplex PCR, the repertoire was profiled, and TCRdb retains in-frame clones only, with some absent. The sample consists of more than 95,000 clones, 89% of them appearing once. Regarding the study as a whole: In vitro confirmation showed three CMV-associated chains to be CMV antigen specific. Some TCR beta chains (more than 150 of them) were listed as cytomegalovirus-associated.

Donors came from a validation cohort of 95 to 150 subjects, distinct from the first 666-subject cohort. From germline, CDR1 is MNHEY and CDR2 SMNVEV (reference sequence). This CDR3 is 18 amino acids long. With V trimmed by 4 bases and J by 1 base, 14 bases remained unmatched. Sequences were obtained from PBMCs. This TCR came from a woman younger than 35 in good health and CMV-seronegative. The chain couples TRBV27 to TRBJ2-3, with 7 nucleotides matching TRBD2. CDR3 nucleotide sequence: TGTGCCAGCAGTTACTTACTCTCGGGAGGACCTCGCACAGATACGCAGTATTTT. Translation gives CASSYLLSGGPRTDTQYF.